Each of the 10 T cell receptor beta chains below was sequenced from the same sample in a study of T-cell memory formation after mild COVID-19. MiXCR was run by TCRdb on the 5' RACE reads, yielding one entry per CDR3 protein. Counted here are more than 150,000 distinct CDR3 sequences, 20% to 25% occurring once; the ten biggest clones make up 20% to 25%. Sequenced material: PBMCs or a T cell subset sorted from them (not recorded which). Receptors originate from an adult woman who had mild COVID-19 (a few samples of this study predate the infection). Cell type and time point are not known.

The CDR3 sequence: CASSAANTGELFF. The CDR3 DNA reads as TGTGCCAGCAGCGCTGCGAACACCGGGGAGCTGTTTTTT. The chain links TRBV4-2 to TRBJ2-2; D not certain. CDR1 and CDR2 (germline): LGHNA, YNFKEQ. Trimming left V 5 bases short and J 0 bases short, with 4 bases between. The CDR3 has 13 amino acids.

This clonotype was recorded once. The rearrangement uses TRBV27 and TRBJ2-7, with D possibly called TRBD1 or TRBD2 (5 bases each). V lost 0 bases, J lost 5 bases, and 14 bases lay in between. The germline V gene encodes CDR1 MNHEY and CDR2 SMNVEV (reference sequence). The length of the CDR3 is 15 residues. CDR3 sequence reads: CASSLSPGRFDEQYF. DNA of the CDR3: TGTGCCAGCAGTTTATCACCAGGGAGATTCGACGAGCAGTACTTC.

The V gene is TRBV4-1, the J gene TRBJ1-2; D is uncertain. Per the germline V gene, CDR1 is MGHRA and CDR2 is YSYEKL. The CDR3 is made up of 16 amino acids. V was shortened by 6 bases and J by 8 bases, with 25 bases between the two germline ends. CDR3 DNA sequence: TGCGCCAGCAGGTACCGGATCAACCCGTCGGACGAGGGCTACACCTTC. Translated, it gives CASRYRINPSDEGYTF.

The genes are TRBV12-3 or TRBV12-4 and TRBJ2-7; D might be TRBD1 or TRBD2, each matching 6 bases. Trimming removed 6 bases from V and 7 bases from J, with 19 bases in between. The CDR3 runs 14 residues. CDR3 nucleotide sequence: TGTGCCAGCAGCTCCTCCAGGGAAGGGGGGGAGCAGTACTTC. Protein product: CASSSSREGGEQYF.

Only a few counts were recorded for this clonotype. This chain connects TRBV9 to TRBJ2-7; 7 bases map to TRBD2. The CDR3 totals 15 residues. Germline trimming cut 4 bases from V and 1 base from J; bases unmatched to any gene: 8. CDR1 and CDR2 from the germline V gene are SGDLS and YYNGEE. CDR3 sequence (DNA): TGTGCCAGCAGCTTAGGCGGGGGTGGATCCTACGAGCAGTACTTC. Translated, it gives CASSLGGGGSYEQYF.

This clonotype was recorded a few times. The V and J genes are TRBV5-5 and TRBJ1-2, with D unclear. Germline values: CDR1 SGHKS, CDR2 YYEKEE (reference sequence). CDR3 size: 14 residues. V lost 0 bases and J lost 5, with 11 bases in between. As DNA, the CDR3 is TGTGCCAGCAGCTTGGCCGCGGGGATATATGGCTACACCTTC. This sequence encodes CASSLAAGIYGYTF.

The V call is TRBV5-1, the J call TRBJ2-7, with 8 bases identical to TRBD1. V shed 0 bases and J 2 bases; nucleotides not matched to a gene: 4. Germline-derived CDR1 and CDR2 are SGHRS and YFSETQ. This CDR3 region has 15 residues. CDR3 residues: CASSLEAGGAYEQYF. Here the CDR3 DNA reads TGCGCCAGCAGCTTGGAGGCAGGGGGCGCCTACGAGCAGTACTTC.

The chain recombines TRBV6-5 with TRBJ1-3, with TRBD1 matching 7 bases. The length of the CDR3 is 16 residues. J gave up 0 bases and V 6 bases, and 8 bases lay outside the gene matches. CDR1 MNHEY and CDR2 SVGAGI come from the germline V gene. The CDR3 sequence is CASSSDRVLSGNTIYF. The CDR3, as DNA: TGTGCCAGCAGCAGCGACAGGGTACTCTCTGGAAACACCATATATTTT.

This clonotype was observed a few times. The CDR3 spells CATSEGQGANEQYF. CDR3 nucleotide sequence: TGTGCCACCAGTGAAGGACAGGGGGCTAACGAGCAGTACTTC. The chain has TRBV24-1 and TRBJ2-7, with 11 bases aligning to TRBD1. The germline V gene encodes CDR1 KGHDR and CDR2 SFDVKD. The CDR3 is 14 amino acids. V was clipped by 4 bases and J by 5 bases; unmatched bases: 3.

The rearrangement joins TRBV11-2 to TRBJ2-3, with D possibly being TRBD2 (6 bases). Trimming shortened V by 3 bases and J by 2 bases, and 12 bases separated the two germline ends. The CDR3 is 15 amino acids. CDR1 and CDR2 from the germline V gene are SGHAT and FQNNGV. This chain's CDR3 is CASSLAGRHTDTQYF. For the CDR3, the DNA is TGTGCCAGCAGCTTGGCGGGGCGACACACAGATACGCAGTATTTT.